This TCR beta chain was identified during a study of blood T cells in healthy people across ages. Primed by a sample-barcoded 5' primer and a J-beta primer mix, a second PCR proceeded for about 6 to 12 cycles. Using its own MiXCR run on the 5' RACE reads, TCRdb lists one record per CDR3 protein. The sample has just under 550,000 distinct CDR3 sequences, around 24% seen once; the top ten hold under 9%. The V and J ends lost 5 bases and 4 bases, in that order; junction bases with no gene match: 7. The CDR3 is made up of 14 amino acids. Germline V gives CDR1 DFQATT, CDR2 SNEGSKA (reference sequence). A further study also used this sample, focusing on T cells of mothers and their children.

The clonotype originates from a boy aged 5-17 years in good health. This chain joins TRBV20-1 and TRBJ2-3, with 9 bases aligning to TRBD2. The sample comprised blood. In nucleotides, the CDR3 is TGCAGTGCTCATGCAGCGGGGGGCCCAGATACGCAGTATTTT. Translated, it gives CSAHAAGGPDTQYF.